A single sample gave rise to the 8 T cell receptor beta chains below, sequenced in a study of CD8 T cells in Susac syndrome. RNA, at about 0.45 to 1 ug, was reverse transcribed with random hexamers. TCRdb re-analysed the immunoSEQ multiplex PCR reads in MiXCR, keeping a single row per CDR3 protein. The table records 70,000 to 100,000 distinct CDR3 sequences, approximately 92% of them present only once. The sequenced sample consisted of CD8+ T cells from PBMCs. The source of these receptors is a human donor in good health.

The J gene is TRBJ2-2, the V gene TRBV19, with D possibly being TRBD1 (6 bases). CDR1 and CDR2 from the germline V gene are LNHDA and SQIVND (reference sequence). Trimming removed 3 bases at V and 5 bases at J, with 19 bases between. This CDR3 region has 17 residues. This chain's CDR3 is CASSMRWGQGRTGELFF. Written as DNA, the CDR3 is TGTGCCAGTAGTATGAGATGGGGGCAGGGGCGGACCGGGGAGCTGTTTTTT. Supplemented by reference TRBV19 and TRBJ2-2, the full variable domain reads DGGITQSPKYLFRKEGQNVTLSCEQNLNHDAMYWYRQDPGQGLRLIYYSQIVNDFQKGDIAEGYSVSREKKESFPLTVTSAQKNPTAFYLCASSMRWGQGRTGELFFGEGSRLTVL.

CDR3 region: CSAPATGGNTEAFF. As DNA, the CDR3 is TGCAGCGCACCTGCGACAGGGGGGAACACTGAAGCTTTCTTT. The chain is built from TRBV29-1 and TRBJ1-1; 9 nucleotides align to TRBD1. Germline V CDR1 and CDR2: SQVTM, ANQGSEA. Trimming cost V 7 bases and J 1 base; bases outside gene matches: 7. The CDR3 runs to 14 residues.

V is TRBV3-1 and J is TRBJ2-3; D unclear. Trimming took 0 bases from V and 1 from J, leaving 8 bases between them. The germline CDR1 and CDR2 sequences are LGHDT and YNNKEL (reference sequence). The CDR3 contains 15 residues. The CDR3 DNA is TGTGCCAGCAGCCAAGAAGGGCCCCGCACAGATACGCAGTATTTT. It is translated as CASSQEGPRTDTQYF.

The chain uses TRBV20-1 and TRBJ2-3; 8 bases map to TRBD2. This CDR3 has 16 amino acids. Germline CDR1 is DFQATT and CDR2 is SNEGSKA (reference sequence). V was pared by 0 bases and J by 0 bases, with 5 bases of the junction left unmatched. CDR3 protein: CSARDPTSGSTDTQYF. In DNA, the CDR3 is TGCAGTGCTAGAGACCCCACTAGCGGAAGCACAGATACGCAGTATTTT.

This chain connects TRBV6-5 to TRBJ1-6, with D uncertain. V was clipped by 10 bases and J by 0 bases, with 10 bases between them. CDR3 length equals 14 residues. Germline lookup yields CDR1 MNHEY and CDR2 SVGAGI. The CDR3 spells CATRGPSYNSPLHF. CDR3 nucleotide sequence: TGTGCCACGAGAGGGCCCTCCTATAATTCACCCCTCCACTTT.

The rearrangement joins TRBV2 to TRBJ1-5, with TRBD1 matching 9 bases. Unmatched junction bases numbered 10, after V lost 10 bases and J lost 6 bases. Germline V CDR1 and CDR2: SNHLY, FYNNEI. The CDR3 totals 14 residues. The CDR3 loop reads CATVGQGGGQPQHF. CDR3 DNA sequence: TGTGCCACCGTGGGACAGGGTGGAGGTCAGCCCCAGCATTTT.

The J gene is TRBJ2-1, the V gene TRBV7-9; a weak D match, TRBD1 (5 bases). Germline CDR1 and CDR2: SEHNR and FQNEAQ (reference sequence). Trimming cost V 5 bases and J 11 bases, with 28 bases left between them. This CDR3 contains 17 residues. The CDR3 region is CASSPSQGTILRAQQFF. The CDR3 DNA follows: TGTGCCAGCAGCCCCTCGCAGGGAACGATTCTCAGGGCCCAGCAGTTCTTC.

The chain joins TRBV6-2 or TRBV6-3 to TRBJ2-7; no definite D call. The CDR3 has 11 amino acids. The V gene's germline CDR1 is MNHEY and CDR2 SVGEGT. Trimming left V 10 bases short and J 4 bases short, with 11 bases between. In nucleotides, the CDR3 is TGTGCCACCCACCACCGTTACGAGCAGTACTTC. Translating it yields CATHHRYEQYF.